This record covers a single TCR beta chain. This sample was taken from a study of cytomegalovirus exposure and HLA in healthy donors. 13 Jbeta primers and 60 Vbeta primers were used for the PCR. The table came from immunoSEQ multiplex PCR; TCRdb's copy has only in-frame clones and leaves some out. The data show about 150,000 clones, over 70% seen once. V shed 8 bases and J 3 bases; nucleotides not matched to a gene: 10. Germline V gives CDR1 MNHNY, CDR2 SVGAGI (reference sequence). This CDR3 has 15 amino acids. The sequenced sample consisted of PBMCs. The sequence was collected from a man aged 30 to 39 in good health and CMV-seropositive. The V gene is TRBV6-6, the J gene TRBJ1-5, with 7 bases aligning to TRBD1. The DNA for the CDR3 is TGTGCCAGCGTCCCCGGGACAGCCGACAATCAGCCCCAGCATTTT. This sequence encodes CASVPGTADNQPQHF.